The clone carrying this T cell receptor (beta chain) was seen only once. No antigen is known for it. The data stem from a study of cytomegalovirus exposure and HLA in healthy donors. Overall study findings and caveats: Most TCRs appeared rarely, but some public TCRs recurred in many donors.

J was trimmed by 5 bases and V by 5 bases; bases with no gene match: 5. Germline V gene sequence: CDR1 SGHVS, CDR2 FNYEAQ. The CDR3 totals 14 residues. Clones were sequenced by immunoSEQ multiplex PCR, and TCRdb holds only the in-frame ones, with some missing. The table shows about 260,000 clones, with roughly 87% occurring only once. This receptor was obtained from a woman aged 25 to 39 in good health and CMV-seronegative. Sequenced input: PBMCs. This chain links TRBV7-6 with TRBJ2-2; 7 bases are a match to TRBD2. The CDR3 loop is CASSQLGRTGELFF. CDR3 nucleotide sequence: TGTGCCAGCAGCCAGCTCGGGAGGACCGGGGAGCTGTTTTTT.